Below are 13 T cell receptor beta chains sequenced from a single sample in a study of T cell repertoires in cytomegalovirus infection. TCRdb processed the reads anew with MiXCR; each CDR3 protein has one entry. The data show about 440,000 distinct CDR3 sequences, roughly 30% seen once. The sequenced material came from PBMCs. These receptors were obtained from a human donor in good health (CMV status not recorded). Some clones in this sample may be carry-over from other donors' samples.

This clonotype has a handful of counts. The rearrangement joins TRBV7-9 to TRBJ2-7, with D hard to call. The germline gives CDR1 SEHNR, CDR2 FQNEAQ (reference sequence). Trimming took off 1 base at V and 3 bases at J, with 7 bases between the two ends. CDR3 size: 13 residues. In DNA form, the CDR3 reads TGTGCCAGCAGCTTAGACAACGGCTACGAGCAGTACTTC. Translated: CASSLDNGYEQYF.

This clonotype was recorded at least ten times. The chain combines TRBV7-2 with TRBJ1-4; tentative D call: TRBD1 (6 bases). Germline V CDR1 and CDR2: SGHTA, FQGNSA. Trimming removed 5 bases at V and 4 bases at J, with 11 bases between. The CDR3 is 14 amino acids. CDR3 sequence (DNA): TGTGCCAGCAGCGCACAGGGCCGTAATGAAAAACTGTTTTTT. This translates into CASSAQGRNEKLFF.

V is TRBV6-2 or TRBV6-3 and J is TRBJ1-2; D remains ambiguous. Trimming removed 6 bases at V and 7 bases at J, with 12 bases between. Per germline, CDR1 MNHEY and CDR2 SVGEGT. The CDR3 covers 12 residues. CDR3 loop: CASSHGPTGYTF. The DNA of the CDR3 is TGTGCCAGCAGCCACGGCCCCACTGGCTACACCTTC.

DNA for the CDR3: TGCGCCAGCAGCTTAGGCGGACAGGGGGGAACTGAAGCTTTCTTT. The encoded protein is CASSLGGQGGTEAFF. The chain uses TRBV5-1 and TRBJ1-1; 10 bases agree with TRBD1. V trimming: 2 bases; J trimming: 5 bases; junction bases outside the gene matches: 6. Looked up from germline, CDR1 is SGHRS and CDR2 is YFSETQ. The CDR3 is 15 residues long.

Only one count was recorded for this clonotype. V usage is TRBV29-1 and J usage is TRBJ2-3; D unresolved. Germline-derived CDR1 and CDR2 are SQVTM and ANQGSEA. The CDR3 spans 19 residues. V lost 0 bases and J lost 2, with 24 bases in between. Written as DNA, the CDR3 is TGCAGCGTTGAAGAAAGTTTTAGTTTGCGCCCCTTTCACACAGATACGCAGTATTTT. This gives the protein CSVEESFSLRPFHTDTQYF.

This clonotype occurred a few times. V usage is TRBV7-6 and J usage is TRBJ2-3; possibly TRBD2 for D (5 bases). From germline, CDR1 is SGHVS and CDR2 FNYEAQ. This CDR3 is 16 amino acids long. Trimming stripped 1 base from V and 2 bases from J, with 13 bases between. The CDR3 protein is CASSLVSGADTDTQYF. The DNA of the CDR3 is TGTGCCAGCAGCTTAGTAAGCGGAGCAGACACAGATACGCAGTATTTT.

This clonotype showed up just a few times. The rearrangement joins TRBV11-2 to TRBJ1-2; a weak D match, TRBD1 (6 bases). With 5 bases removed from V and 0 bases from J, the gap between germline ends came to 22 bases. CDR1 SGHAT and CDR2 FQNNGV come from the germline V gene. The CDR3 spans 18 residues. CDR3 sequence reads: CASSPLQRAKGANYGYTF. The CDR3 DNA reads TGTGCCAGCAGCCCTTTACAGAGGGCGAAGGGGGCTAACTATGGCTACACCTTC.

This clonotype appeared a few times. The chain carries TRBV6-1 and TRBJ2-3, with a tentative D call TRBD1 (6 bases). CDR3 length equals 14 residues. Germline CDR1 is MNHNS and CDR2 is SASEGT. V dropped 8 bases and J dropped 5 bases, with 17 bases sitting between them. The CDR3 DNA sequence: TGTGCCAGCCAAATGTCAGGACAGAGAGATACGCAGTATTTT. It is translated as CASQMSGQRDTQYF.

In its sample, this clonotype was seen many times. Because the CDR3's place on the DNA is in doubt, the DNA is left out and the CDR3 is given as listed by TCRdb. The rearrangement joins TRBV19 to TRBJ2-1; the D segment call TRBD1 is taken from the table without a DNA check. The CDR3 spans 14 amino acids, including both terminal residues. CDR1 and CDR2 (germline): LNHDA, SQIVND (reference sequence). The CDR3 spells CASSIVAPGTHPLF.

This clonotype was picked up a small number of times. This chain uses TRBV6-2 or TRBV6-3 with TRBJ2-7, with TRBD1 matching over 7 bases. Trimming took 2 bases from V and 4 from J; bases not matched to a gene: 8. Germline V lookup: CDR1 MNHEY, CDR2 SVGEGT. This CDR3 is 15 amino acids long. CDR3 nucleotide sequence: TGTGCCAGCAGTTACGGCCAGGGGGTGGTATACGAGCAGTACTTC. Its translation: CASSYGQGVVYEQYF.

The chain couples TRBV4-2 to TRBJ2-3, with TRBD1 matching 9 bases. V was clipped by 0 bases and J by 5 bases; unmatched bases: 3. The CDR3 extends over 15 amino acids. Germline values: CDR1 LGHNA, CDR2 YNFKEQ. The CDR3 loop is CASSQETGGGDTQYF. The CDR3, as DNA: TGTGCCAGCAGCCAAGAGACAGGGGGTGGAGATACGCAGTATTTT.

The chain uses TRBV19 and TRBJ2-3, with TRBD2 matching over 7 bases. Germline lookup yields CDR1 LNHDA and CDR2 SQIVND (reference sequence). Trimming cost V 5 bases and J 2 bases; bases outside gene matches: 7. The CDR3 runs to 15 residues. CDR3 nucleotides: TGTGCCAGTAGTCTCCTAGCGGAGCCCACAGATACGCAGTATTTT. It yields the protein CASSLLAEPTDTQYF.

V is TRBV5-1 and J is TRBJ1-2; TRBD1 might be the D (6 bases). This CDR3 has 14 amino acids. V gave up 3 bases and J gave up 7 bases, with 16 bases separating them. The V gene's germline CDR1 is SGHRS and CDR2 YFSETQ. This CDR3 reads CASSSSDRSSGYTF. CDR3 in DNA: TGCGCCAGCAGCTCATCGGACAGAAGCTCTGGCTACACCTTC. The complete variable domain, with remaining parts taken from reference TRBV5-1 and TRBJ1-2, reads KAGVTQTPRYLIKTRGQQVTLSCSPISGHRSVSWYQQTPGQGLQFLFEYFSETQRNKGNFPGRFSGRQFSNSRSEMNVSTLELGDSALYLCASSSSDRSSGYTFGSGTRLTVV.